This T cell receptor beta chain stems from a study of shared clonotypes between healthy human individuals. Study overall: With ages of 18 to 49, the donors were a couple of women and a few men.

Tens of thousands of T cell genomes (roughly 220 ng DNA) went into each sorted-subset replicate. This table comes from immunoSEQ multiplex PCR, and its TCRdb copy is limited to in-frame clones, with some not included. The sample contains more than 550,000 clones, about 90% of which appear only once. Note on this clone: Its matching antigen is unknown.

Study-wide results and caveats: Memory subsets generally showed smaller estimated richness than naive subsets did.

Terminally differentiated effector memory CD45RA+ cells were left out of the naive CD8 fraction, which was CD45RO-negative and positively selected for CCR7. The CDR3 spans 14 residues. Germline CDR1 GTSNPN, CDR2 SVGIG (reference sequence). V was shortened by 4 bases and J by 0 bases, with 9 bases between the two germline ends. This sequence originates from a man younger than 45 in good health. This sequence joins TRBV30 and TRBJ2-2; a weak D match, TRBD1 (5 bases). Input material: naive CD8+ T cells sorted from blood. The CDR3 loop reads CAWNPGTNTGELFF. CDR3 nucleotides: TGTGCCTGGAATCCAGGGACGAACACCGGGGAGCTGTTTTTT.